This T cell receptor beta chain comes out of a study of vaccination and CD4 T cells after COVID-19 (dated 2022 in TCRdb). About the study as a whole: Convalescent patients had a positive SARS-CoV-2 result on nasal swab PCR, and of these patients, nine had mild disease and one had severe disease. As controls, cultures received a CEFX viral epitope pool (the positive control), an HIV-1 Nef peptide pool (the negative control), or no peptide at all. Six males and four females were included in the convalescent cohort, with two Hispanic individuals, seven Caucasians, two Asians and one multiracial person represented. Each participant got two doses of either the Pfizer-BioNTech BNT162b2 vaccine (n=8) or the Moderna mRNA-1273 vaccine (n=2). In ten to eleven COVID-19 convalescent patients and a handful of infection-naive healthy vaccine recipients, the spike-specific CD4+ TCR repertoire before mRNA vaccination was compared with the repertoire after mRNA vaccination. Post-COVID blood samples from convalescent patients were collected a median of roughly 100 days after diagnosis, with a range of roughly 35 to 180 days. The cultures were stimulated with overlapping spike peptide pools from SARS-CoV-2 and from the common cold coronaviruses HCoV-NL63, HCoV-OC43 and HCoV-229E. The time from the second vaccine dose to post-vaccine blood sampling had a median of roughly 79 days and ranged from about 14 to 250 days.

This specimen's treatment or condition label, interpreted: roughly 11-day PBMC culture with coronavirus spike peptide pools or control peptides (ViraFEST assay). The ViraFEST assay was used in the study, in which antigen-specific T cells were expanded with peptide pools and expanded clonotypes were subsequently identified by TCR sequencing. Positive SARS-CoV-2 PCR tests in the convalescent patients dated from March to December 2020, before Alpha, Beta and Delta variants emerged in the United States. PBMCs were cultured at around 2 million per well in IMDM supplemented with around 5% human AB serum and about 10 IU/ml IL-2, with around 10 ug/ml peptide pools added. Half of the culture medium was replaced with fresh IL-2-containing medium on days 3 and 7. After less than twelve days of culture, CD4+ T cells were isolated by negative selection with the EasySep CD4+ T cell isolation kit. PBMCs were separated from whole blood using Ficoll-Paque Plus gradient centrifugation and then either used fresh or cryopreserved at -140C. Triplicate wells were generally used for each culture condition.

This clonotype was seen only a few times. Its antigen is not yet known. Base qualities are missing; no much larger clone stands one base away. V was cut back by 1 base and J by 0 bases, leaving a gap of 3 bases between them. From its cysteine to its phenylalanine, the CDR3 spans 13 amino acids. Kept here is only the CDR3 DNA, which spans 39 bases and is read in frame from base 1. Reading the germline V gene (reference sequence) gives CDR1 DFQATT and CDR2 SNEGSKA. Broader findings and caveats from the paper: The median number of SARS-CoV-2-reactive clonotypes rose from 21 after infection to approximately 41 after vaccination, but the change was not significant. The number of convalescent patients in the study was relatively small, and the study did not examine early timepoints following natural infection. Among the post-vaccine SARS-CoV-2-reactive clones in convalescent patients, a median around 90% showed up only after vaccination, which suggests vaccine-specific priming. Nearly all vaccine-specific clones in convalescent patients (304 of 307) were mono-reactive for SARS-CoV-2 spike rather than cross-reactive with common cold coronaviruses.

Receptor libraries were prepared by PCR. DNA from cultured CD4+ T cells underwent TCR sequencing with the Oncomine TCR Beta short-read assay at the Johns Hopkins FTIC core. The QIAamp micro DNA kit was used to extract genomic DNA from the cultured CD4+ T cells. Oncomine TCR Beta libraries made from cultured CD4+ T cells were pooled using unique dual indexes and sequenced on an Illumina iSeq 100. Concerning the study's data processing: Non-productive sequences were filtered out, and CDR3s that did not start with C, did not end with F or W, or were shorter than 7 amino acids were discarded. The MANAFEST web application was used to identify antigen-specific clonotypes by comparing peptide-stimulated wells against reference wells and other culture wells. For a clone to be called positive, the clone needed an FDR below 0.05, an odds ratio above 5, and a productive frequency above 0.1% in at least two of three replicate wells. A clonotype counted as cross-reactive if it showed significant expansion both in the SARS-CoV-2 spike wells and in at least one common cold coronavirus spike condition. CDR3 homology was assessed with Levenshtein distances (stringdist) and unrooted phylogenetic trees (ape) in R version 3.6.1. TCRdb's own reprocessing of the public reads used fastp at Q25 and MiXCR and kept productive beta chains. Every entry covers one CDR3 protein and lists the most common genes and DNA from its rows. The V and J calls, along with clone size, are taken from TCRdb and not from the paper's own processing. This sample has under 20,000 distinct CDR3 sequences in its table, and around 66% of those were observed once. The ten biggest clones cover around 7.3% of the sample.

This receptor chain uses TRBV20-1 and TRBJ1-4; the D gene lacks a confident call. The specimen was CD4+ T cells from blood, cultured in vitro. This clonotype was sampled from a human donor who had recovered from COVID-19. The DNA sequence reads TGCAGTGCTAGAGTTGCAACTAATGAAAAACTGTTTTTT. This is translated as CSARVATNEKLFF.